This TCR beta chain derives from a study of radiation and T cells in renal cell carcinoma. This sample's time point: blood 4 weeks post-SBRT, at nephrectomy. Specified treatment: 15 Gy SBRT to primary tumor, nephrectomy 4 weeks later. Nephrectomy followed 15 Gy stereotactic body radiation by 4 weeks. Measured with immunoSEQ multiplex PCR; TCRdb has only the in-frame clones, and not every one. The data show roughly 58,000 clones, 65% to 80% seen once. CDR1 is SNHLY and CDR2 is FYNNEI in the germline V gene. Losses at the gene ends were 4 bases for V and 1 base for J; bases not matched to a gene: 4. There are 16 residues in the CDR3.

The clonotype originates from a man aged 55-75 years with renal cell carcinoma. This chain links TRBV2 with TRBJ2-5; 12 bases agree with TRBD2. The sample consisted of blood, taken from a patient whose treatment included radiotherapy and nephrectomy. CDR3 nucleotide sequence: TGTGCCAGCAGTGGCCGGACTAGCGGGGTCCAAGAGACCCAGTACTTC. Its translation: CASSGRTSGVQETQYF.